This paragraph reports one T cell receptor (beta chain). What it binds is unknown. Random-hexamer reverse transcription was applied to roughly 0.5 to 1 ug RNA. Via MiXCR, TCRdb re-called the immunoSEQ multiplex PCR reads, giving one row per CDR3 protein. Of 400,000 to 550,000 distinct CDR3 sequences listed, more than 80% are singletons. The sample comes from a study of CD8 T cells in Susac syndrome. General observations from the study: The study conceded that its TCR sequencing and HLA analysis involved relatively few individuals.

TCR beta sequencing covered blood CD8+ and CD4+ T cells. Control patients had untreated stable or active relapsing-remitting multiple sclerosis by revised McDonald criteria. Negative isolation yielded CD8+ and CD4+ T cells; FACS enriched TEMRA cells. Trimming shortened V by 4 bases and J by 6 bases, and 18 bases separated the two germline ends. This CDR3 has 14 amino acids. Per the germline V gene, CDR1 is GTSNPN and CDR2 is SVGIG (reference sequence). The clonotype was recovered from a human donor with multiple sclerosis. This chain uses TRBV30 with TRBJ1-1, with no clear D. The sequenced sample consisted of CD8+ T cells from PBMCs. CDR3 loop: CAWIPTRDLAEAFF. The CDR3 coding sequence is TGTGCCTGGATTCCCACAAGGGATCTCGCTGAAGCTTTCTTT.